A selection of T cell receptor beta chains follows, all from one sample in a study of blood T cells in healthy people across ages. MiXCR was run by TCRdb on the 5' RACE reads, yielding one entry per CDR3 protein. This table holds 1.8 million or so distinct CDR3 sequences, approximately 40% found once. The specimen was blood. These receptor sequences come from a human donor in good health. Both conserved end residues are part of each CDR3. A D gene is named only where the DNA matches it firmly. Size is omitted from some rows. Given values are once, few, many or a class for expanded clones.

V gene	clone size	D gene	J gene	CDR3 DNA	CDR3 protein
TRBV5-5	few	.	TRBJ1-4	TGTGCCAGCAGCCAGTACGGGGGGCAGAATGAAAAACTGTTTTTT	CASSQYGGQNEKLFF
TRBV29-1	.	.	TRBJ2-3	TGCAGCGCAGCTCCGGGCCTAACGCCAGATACGCAGTATTTT	CSAAPGLTPDTQYF
TRBV2	.	TRBD2	TRBJ2-1	TGTGCCAGCAGGATGGGACTAGCGGGGGGGTACAATGAGCAGTTCTTC	CASRMGLAGGYNEQFF
TRBV18	.	.	TRBJ1-5	TGTGCCAGCTCACCAAACTTAGACAATCAGCCCCAGCATTTT	CASSPNLDNQPQHF
TRBV10-3	few	.	TRBJ1-6	TGTGCCATCAGCGAGCAGGACTATCCGAGCTCCTATAATTCACCCCTCCACTTT	CAISEQDYPSSYNSPLHF
TRBV20-1	.	.	TRBJ1-2	TGCAGTGCTTTTTCGACTTATGGCTACACCTTC	CSAFSTYGYTF
TRBV6-1	few	.	TRBJ1-2	TGTGCCAGCAGTATGGACAAGGGGATCTATGGCTACACCTTC	CASSMDKGIYGYTF
TRBV6-6	few	TRBD2	TRBJ2-5	TGTGCCAGCAGGGGTGTAGCGGGGGGGCAGGAGACCCAGTACTTC	CASRGVAGGQETQYF
TRBV11-3	few	TRBD1	TRBJ1-2	TGTGCCAGCAGCTCACAGGGGGAGTATGGCTACACCTTC	CASSSQGEYGYTF
TRBV7-3	.	.	TRBJ2-6	TGTGCCAGCAGCTTAACGGCGACCCACTCTGGGGCCAACGTCCTGACTTTC	CASSLTATHSGANVLTF
TRBV2	few	.	TRBJ2-3	TGTGCCAGCAGGACGGATACGCAGTATTTT	CASRTDTQYF
TRBV5-1	.	TRBD1	TRBJ2-1	TGCGCCAGCTTTATGGGACAGCCTCAAGATACCCAGTTCTTC	CASFMGQPQDTQFF
TRBV13	.	.	TRBJ1-2	TGTGCCAGCAGCACCGGGACACCCGGGATGGGTGGCTACACCTTC	CASSTGTPGMGGYTF
TRBV12-3/TRBV12-4	few	.	TRBJ1-1	TGTGCCAGCAGTCCTCAGACGGGGAGGGACACTGAAGCTTTCTTT	CASSPQTGRDTEAFF
TRBV5-1	.	.	TRBJ1-2	TGCGCCAGCAGCTTGACAGTTTTCGACCCACGCTACACCTTC	CASSLTVFDPRYTF
TRBV27	.	TRBD2	TRBJ2-5	TGTGCCAGCACCTCTTTGGGAGGGGTTGGAGAGACCCAGTACTTC	CASTSLGGVGETQYF
TRBV5-1	.	TRBD1	TRBJ1-2	TGCGCTAGCAGCTCCACGGGACAGACTAACTATGGCTACACCTTC	CASSSTGQTNYGYTF
TRBV7-3	few	TRBD2	TRBJ2-3	TGTGCCAGCAGCATTCGGACTAGCGGGGCAGATACGCAGTATTTT	CASSIRTSGADTQYF
TRBV7-3	.	.	TRBJ2-6	TGTGCCAGCAGCTCCGGGACTGGAGGGGCCAACGTCCTGACTTTC	CASSSGTGGANVLTF
TRBV6-1	few	.	TRBJ1-2	TGTGCCAGCAGTGATCGGTTAGCCTATGGCTACACCTTC	CASSDRLAYGYTF
TRBV7-8	few	TRBD1	TRBJ2-5	TGTGCCAGCAGCCGAAACAGGGGCCCACCCCGAGAGACCCAGTACTTC	CASSRNRGPPRETQYF
TRBV2	.	.	TRBJ2-1	TGTGCCAGCATGGCCCGGGGGTACCGCAATGAGCAGTTCTTC	CASMARGYRNEQFF
TRBV7-9	.	.	TRBJ2-1	TGTGCCAGCAGAAGACAGGCCGACTCCTACAATGAGCAGTTCTTC	CASRRQADSYNEQFF
TRBV4-1	few	.	TRBJ2-5	TGCGCCAGCAGCCAAAGCAGGGGGGACCAAGAGACCCAGTACTTC	CASSQSRGDQETQYF
TRBV12-3/TRBV12-4	few	.	TRBJ1-5	TGTGCCAGCAGTGCCAGGGGATACGGCAATCAGCCCCAGCATTTT	CASSARGYGNQPQHF
TRBV7-2	.	TRBD1	TRBJ1-2	TGTGCCAGCAGCTTAGGACAGGGAATAGCTAACTATGGCTACACCTTC	CASSLGQGIANYGYTF
TRBV29-1	.	TRBD1	TRBJ2-1	TGCAGCGTCCGCCCCACAGGGGGCAATGAGCAGTTCTTC	CSVRPTGGNEQFF
TRBV12-3/TRBV12-4	.	.	TRBJ2-5	TGTGCCAGCACCTCGAGTCCAGGGGAGGAGACCCGGTACTTC	CASTSSPGEETRYF
TRBV20-1	.	.	TRBJ2-3	TGCAGTGCTAGATTTTCCGGATGGGGGACGCAGTATTTT	CSARFSGWGTQYF
TRBV6-2/TRBV6-3	once	.	TRBJ2-5	TGTGCCAGCAGTTACTCGGAATTCGTACAAGAGACCCAGTACTTC	CASSYSEFVQETQYF
TRBV7-2	.	.	TRBJ2-7	TGTGCCAGCAGCTTACGTAGCAGGGGACAAACCTACGAGCAGTACTTC	CASSLRSRGQTYEQYF
TRBV5-6	few	.	TRBJ2-1	TGTGCCACCCAGTGGGGGCCCAGCTCCTACAATGAGCAGTTCTTC	CATQWGPSSYNEQFF
TRBV20-1	.	.	TRBJ1-2	TGCAGTGCTAGTTATGCGACAGCTAACTATGGCTACACCTTC	CSASYATANYGYTF
TRBV7-2	many	.	TRBJ1-4	TGTGCCAGCAGCTTATCGGGACGGTACGAAAAACTGTTTTTT	CASSLSGRYEKLFF
TRBV3-1	.	TRBD2	TRBJ2-3	TGTGCCAGCAGCCAACCCCTAGCGGCGGGGACAGATACGCAGTATTTT	CASSQPLAAGTDTQYF
TRBV19	.	TRBD1	TRBJ1-2	TGTGCCAGTAGGCCCATACAGGGGGCGATTGGCTACACCTTC	CASRPIQGAIGYTF
TRBV6-6	few	.	TRBJ2-5	TGTGCCAGCAGTTACGCCCCTCTGCGGGACCAAGAGACCCAGTACTTC	CASSYAPLRDQETQYF
TRBV27	few	.	TRBJ2-1	TGTGCCAGCAGTTATTTACAGTCTCATTCCAATGAGCAGTTCTTC	CASSYLQSHSNEQFF
TRBV4-2	few	TRBD2	TRBJ2-1	TGTGCCAGCAGCCAGCTAGGAGCGGGGGGCCCCCTCTCCTACAATGAGCAGTTCTTC	CASSQLGAGGPLSYNEQFF
TRBV7-8	.	TRBD1	TRBJ1-5	TGTGCCAGCAGCTCCAGCCGAATACAGGGGTATAGCAATCAGCCCCAGCATTTT	CASSSSRIQGYSNQPQHF
TRBV6-2/TRBV6-3	.	.	TRBJ2-1	TGTGCCAGCACAGGGGGGATGCTTAGCTCCTACAATGAGCAGTTCTTC	CASTGGMLSSYNEQFF
TRBV4-3	.	.	TRBJ1-2	TGCGCCAGCAGCCAAGACGGAACTAACTATAGCTACACCTTC	CASSQDGTNYSYTF
TRBV7-2	.	.	TRBJ2-1	TGTGCCAGCAGCTTAGCGTACAGGGGGCGGGGGGAAGGGCAGTTCTTC	CASSLAYRGRGEGQFF
TRBV12-3/TRBV12-4	.	TRBD2	TRBJ2-2	TGTGCCAGCAGTCAGCCTAGCGGGGGCGCGAACACCGGGGAGCTGTTTTTT	CASSQPSGGANTGELFF
TRBV6-2/TRBV6-3	few	.	TRBJ1-5	TGTGCCAGCAGTGCTTCCAGAGTGCAACAGCCCCAGCATTTT	CASSASRVQQPQHF
TRBV6-5	.	TRBD1	TRBJ1-2	TGTGCCAGCAGTTACTCGCTGTCAGGGGGCTATGGCTACACCTTC	CASSYSLSGGYGYTF
TRBV7-8	.	.	TRBJ1-1	TGTGCCTCCCACCGGGAGCTGAGTCTGGCTGAAGCTTTCTTT	CASHRELSLAEAFF
TRBV13	.	.	TRBJ1-2	TGTGCCAGCAGCTTACAAGGGATCCCTAGCGGCTACACCTTC	CASSLQGIPSGYTF
TRBV6-1	.	.	TRBJ2-3	TGTGCCAGCAGTGGGTATTTGGGAACAGATACGCAGTATTTT	CASSGYLGTDTQYF
TRBV7-9	few	TRBD2	TRBJ2-3	TGTGCCAGCAGCTCTACTAGCGGGGTGTTTCCGTCCTCAGATACGCAGTATTTT	CASSSTSGVFPSSDTQYF
TRBV7-2	few	.	TRBJ1-6	TGTGCCAGCAGCTTCAACCTTATCGGAGACTCACCCCTCCACTTT	CASSFNLIGDSPLHF
TRBV4-2	few	TRBD2	TRBJ2-3	TGTGCCAGCAGCCAAGGCGGGCGGGGGTTGGTAGATACGCAGTATTTT	CASSQGGRGLVDTQYF
TRBV5-5	.	.	TRBJ1-2	TGTGCCAGCAGCCATAGACAAGGGCCTTTTTATGGCTACACCTTC	CASSHRQGPFYGYTF